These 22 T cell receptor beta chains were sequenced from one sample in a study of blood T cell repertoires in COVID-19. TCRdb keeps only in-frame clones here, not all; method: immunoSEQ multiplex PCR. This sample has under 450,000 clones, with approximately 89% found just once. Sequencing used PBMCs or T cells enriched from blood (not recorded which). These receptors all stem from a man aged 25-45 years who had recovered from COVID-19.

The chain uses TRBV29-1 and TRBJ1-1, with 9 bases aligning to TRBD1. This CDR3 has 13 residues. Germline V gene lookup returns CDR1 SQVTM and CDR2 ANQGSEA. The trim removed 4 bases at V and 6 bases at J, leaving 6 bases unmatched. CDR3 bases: TGCAGCGTTGCCGGGACAGGGCGGGCTGAAGCTTTCTTT. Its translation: CSVAGTGRAEAFF.

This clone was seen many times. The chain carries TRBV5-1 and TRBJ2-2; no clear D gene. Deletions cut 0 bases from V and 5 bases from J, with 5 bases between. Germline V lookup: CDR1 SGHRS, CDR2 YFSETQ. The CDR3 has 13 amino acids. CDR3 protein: CASSLDRTGELFF. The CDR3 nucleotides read TGCGCCAGCAGCTTGGACCGGACCGGGGAGCTGTTTTTT.

The CDR3 sequence is CASSQVRASGDSGANVLTF. CDR3 sequence (DNA): TGCGCCAGCAGCCAAGTACGGGCGAGCGGGGACTCTGGGGCCAACGTCCTGACTTTC. The chain employs TRBV4-1 and TRBJ2-6; 7 positions match TRBD2. The CDR3 consists of 19 residues. CDR1 is MGHRA, CDR2 YSYEKL, per germline. V lost 1 base to trimming and J lost 0 bases; unmatched junction nucleotides: 9.

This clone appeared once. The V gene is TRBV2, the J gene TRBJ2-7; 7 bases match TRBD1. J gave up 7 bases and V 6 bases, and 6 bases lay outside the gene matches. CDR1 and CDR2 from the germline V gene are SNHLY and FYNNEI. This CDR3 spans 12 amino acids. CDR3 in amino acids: CASRSGQWEQYF. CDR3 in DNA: TGTGCCAGCAGATCGGGACAGTGGGAGCAGTACTTC.

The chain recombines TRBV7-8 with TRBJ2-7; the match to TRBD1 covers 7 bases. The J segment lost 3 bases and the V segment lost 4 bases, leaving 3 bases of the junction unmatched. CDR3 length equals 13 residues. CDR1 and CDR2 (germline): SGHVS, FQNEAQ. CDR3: CASSSGTVYEQYF. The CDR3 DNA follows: TGTGCCAGCAGCTCGGGGACAGTCTACGAGCAGTACTTC.

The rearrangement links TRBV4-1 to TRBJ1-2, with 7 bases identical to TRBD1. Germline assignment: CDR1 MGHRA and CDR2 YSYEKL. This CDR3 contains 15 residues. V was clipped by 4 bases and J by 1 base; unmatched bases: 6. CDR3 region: CASSPGTEINYGYTF. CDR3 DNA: TGCGCCAGCAGCCCAGGGACAGAAATTAACTATGGCTACACCTTC.

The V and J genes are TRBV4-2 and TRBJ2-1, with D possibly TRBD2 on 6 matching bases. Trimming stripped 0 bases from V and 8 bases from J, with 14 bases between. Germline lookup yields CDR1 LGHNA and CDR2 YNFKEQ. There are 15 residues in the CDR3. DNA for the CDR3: TGTGCCAGCAGCCAAGAGTCCGGGGGTGGGCATGAGCAGTTCTTC. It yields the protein CASSQESGGGHEQFF.

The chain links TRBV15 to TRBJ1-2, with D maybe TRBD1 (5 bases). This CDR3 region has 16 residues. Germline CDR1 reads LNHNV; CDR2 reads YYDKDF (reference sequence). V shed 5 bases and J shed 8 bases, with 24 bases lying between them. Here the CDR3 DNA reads TGTGCCACCAGCGGATTCGGACAAAGAAGCTTTGGCGGCTACACCTTC. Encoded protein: CATSGFGQRSFGGYTF.

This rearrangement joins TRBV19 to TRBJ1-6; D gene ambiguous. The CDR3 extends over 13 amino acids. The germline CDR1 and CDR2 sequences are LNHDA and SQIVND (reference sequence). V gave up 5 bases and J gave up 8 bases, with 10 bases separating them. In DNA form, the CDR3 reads TGTGCCAGTAGTTCCGGGATCTATTCACCCCTCCACTTT. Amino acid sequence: CASSSGIYSPLHF.

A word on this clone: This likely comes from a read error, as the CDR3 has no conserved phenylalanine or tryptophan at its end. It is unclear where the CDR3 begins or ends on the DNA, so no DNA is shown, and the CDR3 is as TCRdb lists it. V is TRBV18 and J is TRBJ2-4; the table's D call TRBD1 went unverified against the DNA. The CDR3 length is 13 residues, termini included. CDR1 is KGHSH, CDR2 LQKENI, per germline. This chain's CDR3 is CASSPGQGEFLEY.

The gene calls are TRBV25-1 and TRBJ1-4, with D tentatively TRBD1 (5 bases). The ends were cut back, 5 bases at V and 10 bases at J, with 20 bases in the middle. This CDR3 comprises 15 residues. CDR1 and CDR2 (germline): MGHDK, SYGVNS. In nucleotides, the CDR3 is TGTGCCAGCAGTCCAAGAGGGACTGCCCGGGGAAAACTGTTTTTT. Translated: CASSPRGTARGKLFF. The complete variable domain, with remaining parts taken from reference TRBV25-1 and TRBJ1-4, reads EADIYQTPRYLVIGTGKKITLECSQTMGHDKMYWYQQDPGMELHLIHYSYGVNSTEKGDLSSESTVSRIRTEHFPLTLESARPSHTSQYLCASSPRGTARGKLFFGSGTQLSVL.

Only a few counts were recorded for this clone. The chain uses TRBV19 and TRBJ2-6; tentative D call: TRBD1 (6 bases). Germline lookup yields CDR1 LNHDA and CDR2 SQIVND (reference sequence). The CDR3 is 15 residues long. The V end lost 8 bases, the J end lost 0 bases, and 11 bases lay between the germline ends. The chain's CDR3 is CASRDTNSGANVLTF. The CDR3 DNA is TGTGCCAGTCGGGACACCAACTCTGGGGCCAACGTCCTGACTTTC.

CDR3 nucleotides: TGTGCCAGCAGCGCTTACTCTGCCATTCAGTACTTC. The encoded protein is CASSAYSAIQYF. This chain uses TRBV14 with TRBJ2-4; no firm D call. CDR1 is SGHDN and CDR2 is FVKESK in the germline V gene. V dropped 5 bases and J dropped 9 bases, with 11 bases sitting between them. CDR3 length equals 12 residues.

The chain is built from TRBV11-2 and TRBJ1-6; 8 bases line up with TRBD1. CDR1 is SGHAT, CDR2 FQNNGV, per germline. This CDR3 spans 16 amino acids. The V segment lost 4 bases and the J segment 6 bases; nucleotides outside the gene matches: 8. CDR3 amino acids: CASSSTYQGANSPLHF. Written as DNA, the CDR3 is TGTGCCAGCAGCTCTACCTACCAGGGGGCTAATTCACCCCTCCACTTT.

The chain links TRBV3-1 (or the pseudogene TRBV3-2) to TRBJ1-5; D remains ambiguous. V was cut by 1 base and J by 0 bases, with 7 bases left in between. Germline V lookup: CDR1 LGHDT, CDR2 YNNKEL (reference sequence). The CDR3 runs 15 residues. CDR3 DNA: TGTGCCAGCAGCCAAGGGCATTATAGCAATCAGCCCCAGCATTTT. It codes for CASSQGHYSNQPQHF.

The CDR3, as DNA: TGTGCCAGCAGTTTAACAGGGCCAGACTATGGCTACACCTTC. Its protein is CASSLTGPDYGYTF. The chain carries TRBV2 and TRBJ1-2, with D perhaps TRBD1 (6 bases). The CDR3 is 14 amino acids. Deletions cut 5 bases from V and 3 bases from J, with 13 bases between. Germline-derived CDR1 and CDR2 are SNHLY and FYNNEI.

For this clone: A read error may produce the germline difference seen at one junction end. The CDR3 DNA reads TGTGCCAGCAGAGCGACAGGGACGGATTCACCCCTCTACTTT. Amino acid sequence: CASRATGTDSPLYF. This chain joins TRBV6-5 and TRBJ1-6; 7 bases map to TRBD1. This CDR3 spans 14 amino acids. Germline CDR1 reads MNHEY; CDR2 reads SVGAGI.

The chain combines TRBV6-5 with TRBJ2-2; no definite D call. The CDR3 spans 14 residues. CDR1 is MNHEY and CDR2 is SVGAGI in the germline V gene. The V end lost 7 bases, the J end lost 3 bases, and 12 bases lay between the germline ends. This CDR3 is CASKRPADTGELFF. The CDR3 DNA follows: TGTGCCAGCAAACGCCCGGCGGACACCGGGGAGCTGTTTTTT.

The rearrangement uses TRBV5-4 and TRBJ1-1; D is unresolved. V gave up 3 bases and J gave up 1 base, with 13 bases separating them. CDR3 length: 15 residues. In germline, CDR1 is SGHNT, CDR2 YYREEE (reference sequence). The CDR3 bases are TGTGCCAGCAGCTACCCCGGGAACCAGAACACTGAAGCTTTCTTT. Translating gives CASSYPGNQNTEAFF.

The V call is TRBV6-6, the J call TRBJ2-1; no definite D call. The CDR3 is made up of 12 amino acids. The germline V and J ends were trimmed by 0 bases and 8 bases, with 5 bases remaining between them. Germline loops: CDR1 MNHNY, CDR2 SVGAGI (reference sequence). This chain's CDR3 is CASSYSRDEQFF. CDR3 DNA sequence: TGTGCCAGCAGTTACTCGAGAGATGAGCAGTTCTTC.

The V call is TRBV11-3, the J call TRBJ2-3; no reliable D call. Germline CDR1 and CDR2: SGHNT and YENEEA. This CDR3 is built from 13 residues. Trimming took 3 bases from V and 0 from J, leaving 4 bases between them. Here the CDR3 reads CASSLYSTDTQYF. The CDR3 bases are TGTGCCAGCAGCTTGTATAGCACAGATACGCAGTATTTT.

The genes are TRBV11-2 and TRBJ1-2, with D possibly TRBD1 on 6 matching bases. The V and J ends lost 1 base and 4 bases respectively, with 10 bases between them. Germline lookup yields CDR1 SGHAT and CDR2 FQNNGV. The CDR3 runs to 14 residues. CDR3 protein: CASSLGQDAYGYTF. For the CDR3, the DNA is TGTGCCAGCAGCTTAGGACAGGACGCCTATGGCTACACCTTC.